This T cell receptor beta chain was sequenced in a study of blood T cell repertoires in COVID-19. The wider study: Specimens from acute and convalescent COVID-19 originated in the United States, Italy and Spain.

TCRdb keeps only in-frame clones here, not all; method: immunoSEQ multiplex PCR. Among just over 250,000 clones listed, around 87% were seen once. The V gene lost 4 bases and the J gene lost 6 bases, with 20 bases spanning the gap. The germline V gene has CDR1 SGHTS and CDR2 YDEGEE. The CDR3 sequence is 16 residues long. This TCR came from a woman between 50 and 59 years old with acute or convalescent COVID-19. The chain combines TRBV5-8 with TRBJ1-5; weak D call: TRBD1 (6 bases). Material for sequencing was peripheral blood. The DNA of the CDR3 is TGTGCCAGCAGCACGATACAAAGACAGGATTTTCAGCCCCAGCATTTT. This codes for CASSTIQRQDFQPQHF.